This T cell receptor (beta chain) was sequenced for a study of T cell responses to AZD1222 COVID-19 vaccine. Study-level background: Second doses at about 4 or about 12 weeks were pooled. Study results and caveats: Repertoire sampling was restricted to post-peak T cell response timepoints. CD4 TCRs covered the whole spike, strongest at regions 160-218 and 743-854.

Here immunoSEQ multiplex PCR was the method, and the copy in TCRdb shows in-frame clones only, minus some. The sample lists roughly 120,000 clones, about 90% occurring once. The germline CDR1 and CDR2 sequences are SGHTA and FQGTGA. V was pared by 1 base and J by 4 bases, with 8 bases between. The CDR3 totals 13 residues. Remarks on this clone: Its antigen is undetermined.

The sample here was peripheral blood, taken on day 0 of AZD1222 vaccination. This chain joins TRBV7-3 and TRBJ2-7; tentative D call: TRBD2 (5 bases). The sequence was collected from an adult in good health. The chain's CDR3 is CASSLSRDYEQYF. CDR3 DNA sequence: TGTGCCAGCAGCTTAAGTCGGGATTACGAGCAGTACTTC.